The source of this TCR beta chain is a study of CD8 T cells in Susac syndrome. This clonotype appeared once. Reverse transcription of roughly 0.5 to 1 ug RNA was carried out with random hexamers. TCRdb passed the immunoSEQ multiplex PCR reads through MiXCR, listing each CDR3 protein once. The sample consists of roughly 190,000 distinct CDR3 sequences, 90% to 96% of them appearing once. This CDR3 is built from 14 residues. V was clipped by 5 bases and J by 2 bases, with 10 bases between them. Germline V gives CDR1 SGHTA, CDR2 FQGTGA. Negative isolation was applied to CD8+ and CD4+ T cells, and FACS enrichment was applied to TEMRA cells.

This sequence was found in a human donor with Susac syndrome. Sequences were obtained from CD4+ T cells from PBMCs. The V gene is TRBV7-3, the J gene TRBJ2-1; D remains unclear. CDR3 in amino acids: CASSVASPYNEQFF. The CDR3, as DNA: TGTGCCAGCAGCGTAGCCTCCCCCTACAATGAGCAGTTCTTC.